This TCR beta chain was found in a study of control samples from healthy donors and cancer patients. Here immunoSEQ multiplex PCR was the method, and the copy in TCRdb shows in-frame clones only, minus some. The sample contains about 120,000 clones, around 90% of which appear only once. The ends were cut back, 2 bases at V and 8 bases at J, with 13 bases in the middle. CDR3 length: 14 amino acids. Germline V CDR1 and CDR2: KGHSH, LQKENI. The chain links TRBV18 to TRBJ2-1; D is unclear. This receptor was taken from a woman aged 70-85 years in good health. Source material: blood. DNA for the CDR3: TGTGCCAGCTCACCAAACGGGTACCGTGATGAGCAGTTCTTC. Protein sequence: CASSPNGYRDEQFF.